These T cell receptor beta chains were read from a single sample in a study of blood T cell repertoires in COVID-19. Libraries were prepared by immunoSEQ multiplex PCR; TCRdb keeps only in-frame clonotypes and omits some of them. The sample records around 40,000 clones, 92% being singletons. The specimen was peripheral blood. These receptors originate from a human donor in a cohort sampled during active COVID-19. Both conserved end residues are part of each CDR3. A D gene is named only where the DNA matches it firmly. Only part of the rows carry a size: once, few, many, or a class if the clone is expanded.

D,size,V,J,CDR3,DNA
NA,few,TRBV6-2/TRBV6-3,TRBJ1-5,CASSYAGNNQPQHF,TGTGCCAGCAGTTACGCCGGGAACAATCAGCCCCAGCATTTT
TRBD2,NA,TRBV14,TRBJ2-3,CASSQGLLAGADTQYF,TGTGCCAGCAGCCAGGGTCTTCTAGCGGGAGCAGATACGCAGTATTTT
TRBD1,NA,TRBV4-3,TRBJ1-1,CASSRRGQGWTEAFF,TGCGCCAGCAGCCGGAGAGGACAGGGATGGACTGAAGCTTTCTTT
TRBD2,NA,TRBV27,TRBJ2-1,CASSLQPGLANNEQFF,TGTGCCAGCAGTTTACAGCCGGGACTAGCGAACAATGAGCAGTTCTTC
NA,NA,TRBV27,TRBJ1-2,CASSLSQGRQGYGYTF,TGTGCCAGCAGTTTATCTCAGGGCCGCCAAGGCTATGGCTACACCTTC
TRBD2,NA,TRBV6-2/TRBV6-3,TRBJ2-3,CASSYSGTSGDIDTQYF,TGTGCCAGCAGTTACTCAGGGACTAGCGGGGACATAGATACGCAGTATTTT
TRBD1,once,TRBV30,TRBJ2-7,CAWTGQGTYEQYF,TGTGCCTGGACGGGACAGGGGACCTACGAGCAGTACTTC
NA,once,TRBV19,TRBJ1-5,CASSLEHRVWYQPQHF,TGTGCCAGTAGTCTAGAACACAGGGTGTGGTATCAGCCCCAGCATTTT
TRBD1,NA,TRBV9,TRBJ2-5,CASSVARTGRETQYF,TGTGCCAGCAGCGTAGCTCGGACAGGGCGGGAGACCCAGTACTTC
NA,NA,TRBV4-1,TRBJ2-2,CASSVRVPNTGELFF,TGCGCCAGCAGCGTCCGGGTCCCGAACACCGGGGAGCTGTTTTTT
TRBD1,NA,TRBV27,TRBJ2-3,CASSLTGVSTDTQYF,TGTGCCAGCAGTTTGACAGGGGTTAGCACAGATACGCAGTATTTT
NA,NA,TRBV5-4,TRBJ1-2,CASRLAGSGGYTF,TGTGCCAGCAGACTCGCCGGGTCGGGGGGCTACACCTTC
NA,NA,TRBV4-1,TRBJ2-1,CASSQGWTTPSDSYNEQFF,TGCGCCAGCAGCCAAGGTTGGACTACCCCAAGTGACTCCTACAATGAGCAGTTCTTC